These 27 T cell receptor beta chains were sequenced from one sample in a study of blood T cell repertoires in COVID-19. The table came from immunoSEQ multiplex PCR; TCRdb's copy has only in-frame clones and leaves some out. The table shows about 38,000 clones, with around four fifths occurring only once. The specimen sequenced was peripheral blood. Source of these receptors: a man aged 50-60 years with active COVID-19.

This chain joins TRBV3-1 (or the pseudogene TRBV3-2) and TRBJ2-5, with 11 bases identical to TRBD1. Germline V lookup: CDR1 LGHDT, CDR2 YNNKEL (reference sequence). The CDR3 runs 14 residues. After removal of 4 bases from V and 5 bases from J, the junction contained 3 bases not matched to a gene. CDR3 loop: CASSRTGGLETQYF. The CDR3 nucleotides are TGTGCCAGCAGCCGGACAGGGGGCTTGGAGACCCAGTACTTC.

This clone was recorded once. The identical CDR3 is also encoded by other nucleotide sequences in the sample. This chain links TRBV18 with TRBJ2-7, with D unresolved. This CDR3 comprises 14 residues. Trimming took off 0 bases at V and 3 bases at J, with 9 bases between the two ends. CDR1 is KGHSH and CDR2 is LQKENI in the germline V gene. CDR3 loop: CASSPPEKLYEQYF. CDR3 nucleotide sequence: TGTGCCAGCTCACCACCGGAGAAACTCTACGAGCAGTACTTC.

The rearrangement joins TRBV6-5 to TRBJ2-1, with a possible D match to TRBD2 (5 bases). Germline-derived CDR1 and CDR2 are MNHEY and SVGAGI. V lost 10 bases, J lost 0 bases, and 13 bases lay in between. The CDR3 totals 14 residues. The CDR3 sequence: CATKLGSSYNEQFF. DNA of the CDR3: TGTGCCACTAAGCTGGGGAGCTCCTACAATGAGCAGTTCTTC.

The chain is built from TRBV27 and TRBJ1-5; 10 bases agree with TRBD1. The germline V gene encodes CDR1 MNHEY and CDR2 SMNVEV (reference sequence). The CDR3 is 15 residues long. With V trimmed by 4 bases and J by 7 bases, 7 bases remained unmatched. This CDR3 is CASSSGQGGIQPQHF. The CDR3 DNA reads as TGTGCCAGCAGTTCCGGACAGGGGGGGATCCAGCCCCAGCATTTT.

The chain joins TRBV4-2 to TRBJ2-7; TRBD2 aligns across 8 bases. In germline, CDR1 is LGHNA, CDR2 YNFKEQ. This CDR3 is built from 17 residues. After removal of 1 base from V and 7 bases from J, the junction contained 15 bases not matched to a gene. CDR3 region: CASSQVGAGGLRGEQYF. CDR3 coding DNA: TGTGCCAGCAGCCAAGTTGGCGCGGGGGGCCTGCGGGGGGAGCAGTACTTC.

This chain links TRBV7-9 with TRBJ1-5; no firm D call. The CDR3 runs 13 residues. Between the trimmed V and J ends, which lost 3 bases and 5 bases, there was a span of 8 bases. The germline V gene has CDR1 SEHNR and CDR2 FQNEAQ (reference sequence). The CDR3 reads CASSLGGYQPQHF. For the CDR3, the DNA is TGTGCCAGCAGCTTGGGAGGTTATCAGCCCCAGCATTTT.

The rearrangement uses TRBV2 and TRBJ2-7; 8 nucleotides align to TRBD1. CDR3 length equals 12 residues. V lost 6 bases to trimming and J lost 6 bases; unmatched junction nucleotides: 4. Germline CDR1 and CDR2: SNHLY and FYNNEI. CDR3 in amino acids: CASSEGQVEQYF. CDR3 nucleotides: TGTGCCAGCAGCGAGGGACAGGTCGAGCAGTACTTC.

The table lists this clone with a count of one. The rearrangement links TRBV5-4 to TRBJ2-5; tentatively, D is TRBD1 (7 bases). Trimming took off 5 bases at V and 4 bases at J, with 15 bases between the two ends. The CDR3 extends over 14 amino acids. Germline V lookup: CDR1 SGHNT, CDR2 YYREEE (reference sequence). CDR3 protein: CASSFRQGGETQYF. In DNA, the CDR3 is TGTGCCAGCAGTTTTAGACAGGGAGGAGAGACCCAGTACTTC.

The CDR3 DNA reads as TGCGCCAGCAAGGGGCCACTGAACACTGAAGCTTTCTTT. This sequence encodes CASKGPLNTEAFF. V is TRBV10-1 and J is TRBJ1-1; the D gene is possibly TRBD1 (5 bases). The CDR3 totals 13 residues. The germline V gene has CDR1 WNHNN and CDR2 SYGVQD (reference sequence). Trimming pared 7 bases from V and 0 bases from J, leaving 9 bases between.

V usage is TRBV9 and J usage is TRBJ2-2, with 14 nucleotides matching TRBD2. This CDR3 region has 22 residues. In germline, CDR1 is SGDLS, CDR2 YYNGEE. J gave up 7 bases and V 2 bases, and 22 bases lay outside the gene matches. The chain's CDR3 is CASSVLGLAGGKGLALGGELFF. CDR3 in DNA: TGTGCCAGCAGCGTCTTAGGACTAGCGGGGGGAAAGGGCTTGGCTCTTGGCGGGGAGCTGTTTTTT.

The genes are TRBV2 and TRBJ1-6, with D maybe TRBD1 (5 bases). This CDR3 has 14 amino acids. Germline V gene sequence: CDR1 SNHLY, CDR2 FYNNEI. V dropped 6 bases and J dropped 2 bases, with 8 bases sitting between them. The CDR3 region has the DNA TGTGCCAGCAGGACAGCACCCTATAATTCACCCCTCCACTTT. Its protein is CASRTAPYNSPLHF.

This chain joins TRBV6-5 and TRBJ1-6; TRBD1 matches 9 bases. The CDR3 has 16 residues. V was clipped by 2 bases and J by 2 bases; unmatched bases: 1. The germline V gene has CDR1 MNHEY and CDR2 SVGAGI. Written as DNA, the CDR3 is TGTGCCAGCAGTTACGACAGGGGGGCCTATAATTCACCCCTCCACTTT. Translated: CASSYDRGAYNSPLHF.

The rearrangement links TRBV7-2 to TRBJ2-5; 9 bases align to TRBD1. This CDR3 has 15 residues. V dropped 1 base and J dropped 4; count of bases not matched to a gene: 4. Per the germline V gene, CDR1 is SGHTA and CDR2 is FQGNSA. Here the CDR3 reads CASSLGDRVAETQYF. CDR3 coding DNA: TGTGCCAGCAGCTTAGGGGACAGGGTCGCAGAGACCCAGTACTTC.

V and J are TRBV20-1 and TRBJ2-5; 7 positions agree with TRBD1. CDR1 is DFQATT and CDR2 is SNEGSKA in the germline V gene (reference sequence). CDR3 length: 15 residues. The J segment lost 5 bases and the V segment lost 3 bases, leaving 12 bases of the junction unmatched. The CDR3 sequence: CSASNRDSVKETQYF. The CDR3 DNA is TGCAGTGCTAGTAACCGGGACAGCGTTAAGGAGACCCAGTACTTC.

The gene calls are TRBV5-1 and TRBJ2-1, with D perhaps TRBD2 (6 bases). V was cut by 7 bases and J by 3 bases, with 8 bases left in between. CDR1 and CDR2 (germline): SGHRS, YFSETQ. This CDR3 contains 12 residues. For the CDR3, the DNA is TGCGCCAGCGGCGGGATCTACAATGAGCAGTTCTTC. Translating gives CASGGIYNEQFF.

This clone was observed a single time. The CDR3 DNA sequence: TGTGCCAGCAGCACACGGACAGTCTATGGCTACACCTTC. It encodes CASSTRTVYGYTF. This sequence joins TRBV7-8 and TRBJ1-2, with a possible D match to TRBD1 (6 bases). The CDR3 is made up of 13 amino acids. The germline gives CDR1 SGHVS, CDR2 FQNEAQ. V lost 5 bases and J lost 4, with 11 bases in between.

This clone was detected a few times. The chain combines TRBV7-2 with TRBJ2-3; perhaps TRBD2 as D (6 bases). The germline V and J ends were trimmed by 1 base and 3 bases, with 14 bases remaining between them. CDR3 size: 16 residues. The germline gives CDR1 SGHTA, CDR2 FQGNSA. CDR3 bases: TGTGCCAGCAGCTTAGGTATGGGGGGAGGAACAGATACGCAGTATTTT. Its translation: CASSLGMGGGTDTQYF.

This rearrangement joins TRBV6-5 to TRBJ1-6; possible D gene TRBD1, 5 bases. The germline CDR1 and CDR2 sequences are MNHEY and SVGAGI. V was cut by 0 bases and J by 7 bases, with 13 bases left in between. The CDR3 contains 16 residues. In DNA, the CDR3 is TGTGCCAGCAGTTACTCGATCGGGCAGGGAAATTCACCCCTCCACTTT. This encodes CASSYSIGQGNSPLHF.

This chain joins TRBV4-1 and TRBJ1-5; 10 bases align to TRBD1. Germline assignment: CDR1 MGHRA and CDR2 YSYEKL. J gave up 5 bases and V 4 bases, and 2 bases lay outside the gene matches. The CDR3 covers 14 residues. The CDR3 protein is CASSRGTGDQPQHF. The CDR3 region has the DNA TGCGCCAGCAGCCGAGGGACAGGGGATCAGCCCCAGCATTTT.

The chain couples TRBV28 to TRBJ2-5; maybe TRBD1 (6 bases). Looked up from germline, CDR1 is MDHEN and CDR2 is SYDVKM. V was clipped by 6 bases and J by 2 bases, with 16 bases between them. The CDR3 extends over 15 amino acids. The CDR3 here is CASRPPGEGQETQYF. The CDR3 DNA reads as TGTGCCAGCAGACCCCCAGGGGAAGGGCAAGAGACCCAGTACTTC.

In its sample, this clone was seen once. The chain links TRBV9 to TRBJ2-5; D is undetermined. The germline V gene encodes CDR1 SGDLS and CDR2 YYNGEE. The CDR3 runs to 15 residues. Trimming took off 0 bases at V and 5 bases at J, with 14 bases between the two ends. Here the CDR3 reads CASSVEDSPWETQYF. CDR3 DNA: TGTGCCAGCAGCGTAGAAGACTCCCCGTGGGAGACCCAGTACTTC.

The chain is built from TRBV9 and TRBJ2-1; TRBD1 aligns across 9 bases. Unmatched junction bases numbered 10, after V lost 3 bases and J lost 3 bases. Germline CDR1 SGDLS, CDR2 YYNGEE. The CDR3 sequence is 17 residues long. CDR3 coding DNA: TGTGCCAGCAGCGCAGGGGGGACAGGGAGGGGCTACAATGAGCAGTTCTTC. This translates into CASSAGGTGRGYNEQFF. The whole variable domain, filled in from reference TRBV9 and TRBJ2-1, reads DSGVTQTPKHLITATGQRVTLRCSPRSGDLSVYWYQQSLDQGLQFLIQYYNGEERAKGNILERFSAQQFPDLHSELNLSSLELGDSALYFCASSAGGTGRGYNEQFFGPGTRLTVL.

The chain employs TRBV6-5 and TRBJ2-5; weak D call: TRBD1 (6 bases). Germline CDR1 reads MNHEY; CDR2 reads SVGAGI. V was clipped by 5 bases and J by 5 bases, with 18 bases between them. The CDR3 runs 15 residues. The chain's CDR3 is CASSPSEQGGETQYF. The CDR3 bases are TGTGCCAGCAGTCCGTCGGAACAGGGCGGGGAGACCCAGTACTTC.

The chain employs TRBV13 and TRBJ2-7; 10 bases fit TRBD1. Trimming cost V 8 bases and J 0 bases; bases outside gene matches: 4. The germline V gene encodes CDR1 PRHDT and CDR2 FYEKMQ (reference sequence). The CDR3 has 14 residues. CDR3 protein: CASARDRGSYEQYF. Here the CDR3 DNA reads TGTGCCAGCGCCCGGGACAGGGGCTCCTACGAGCAGTACTTC.

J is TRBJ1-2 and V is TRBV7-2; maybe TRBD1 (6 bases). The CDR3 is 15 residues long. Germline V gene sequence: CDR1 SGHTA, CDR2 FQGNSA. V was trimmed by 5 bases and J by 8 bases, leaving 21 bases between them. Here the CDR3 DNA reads TGTGCCAGCAGCGGCCAGGGGTTGTCAATTATGGGCTACACCTTC. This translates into CASSGQGLSIMGYTF.

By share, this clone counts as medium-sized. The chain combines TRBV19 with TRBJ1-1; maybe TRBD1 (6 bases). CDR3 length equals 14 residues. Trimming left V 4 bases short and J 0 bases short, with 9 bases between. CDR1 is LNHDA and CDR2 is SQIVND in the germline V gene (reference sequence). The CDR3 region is CASSRTAVNTEAFF. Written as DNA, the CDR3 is TGTGCCAGTAGTAGGACAGCGGTGAACACTGAAGCTTTCTTT.

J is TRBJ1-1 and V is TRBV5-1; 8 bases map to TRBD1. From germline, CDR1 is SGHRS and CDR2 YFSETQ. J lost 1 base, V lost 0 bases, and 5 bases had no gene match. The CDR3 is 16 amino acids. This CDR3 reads CASSLGSGTGNTEAFF. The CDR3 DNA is TGCGCCAGCAGCTTGGGAAGTGGGACAGGGAACACTGAAGCTTTCTTT.